This T cell receptor (beta chain) was found in a study of cytomegalovirus exposure and HLA in healthy donors. This CDR3 is built from 15 residues. CDR1 is SEHNR, CDR2 FQNEAQ, per germline (reference sequence). This clone was detected only a few times. Its target is unknown. The study ran its PCR with 60 Vbeta and 13 Jbeta primers. Original data processing: In a later analysis, the count reached about 82 million unique TCR beta chains, with roughly 12 million shared. TCRdb's table, derived via immunoSEQ multiplex PCR, lists solely in-frame clones and lacks some. Clone size and the V and J calls come from that table; the DNA yielded D and trimming. Among about 150,000 clones, 60% to 75% were seen once, and the ten largest hold 6% to 8.5%. General study results and limits: Later analysis identified several of the most significant clusters that appeared linked to common viral pathogens. Reportedly, cytomegalovirus status was diagnosed with high sensitivity and specificity.

The V call is TRBV7-9, the J call TRBJ2-5; maybe TRBD1 (6 bases). The J call may be incorrect, as the DNA end agrees better with TRBJ2-7. The clonotype comes from a young man in good health and CMV-seronegative. Sequencing used PBMCs. The CDR3 DNA sequence: TGTGCCACCCGACCCCCGACAGGCCGGACCTACGAGCAGTACTTC. Translated, it gives CATRPPTGRTYEQYF.